The 27 T cell receptor beta chains below come from one sample, sequenced in a study of cytomegalovirus exposure and HLA in healthy donors. The PCR had 60 Vbeta and 13 Jbeta primers. The repertoire was sequenced with immunoSEQ multiplex PCR; TCRdb's copy has only in-frame clones and lacks some. The sample has about 110,000 clones, around three quarters seen once; the top ten hold 4.8%. The sequencing input was PBMCs. Receptors were obtained from a man aged 25-40 years in good health and CMV-seropositive.

In its sample, this clone was seen a few times. The V and J genes are TRBV10-2 and TRBJ2-7, with D possibly being TRBD2 (6 bases). Between the trimmed V and J ends, which lost 6 bases and 2 bases, there was a span of 14 bases. The CDR3 consists of 14 residues. Germline-derived CDR1 and CDR2 are WSHSY and SAAADI. CDR3 DNA sequence: TGCGCCAGCAGCTCCCAGCCGGGGGCCTACGAGCAGTACTTC. Its protein is CASSSQPGAYEQYF.

This clone was found a few times. The J gene is TRBJ1-1, the V gene TRBV5-1; no definite D call. This CDR3 spans 14 amino acids. Trimming removed 0 bases at V and 0 bases at J, with 6 bases between. CDR1 SGHRS and CDR2 YFSETQ come from the germline V gene. In DNA form, the CDR3 reads TGCGCCAGCAGCTTGGGAGGCATGAACACTGAAGCTTTCTTT. Protein sequence: CASSLGGMNTEAFF.

This rearrangement joins TRBV28 to TRBJ2-7; 15 bases agree with TRBD2. There are 18 residues in the CDR3. Germline V gives CDR1 MDHEN, CDR2 SYDVKM. V trimming: 4 bases; J trimming: 6 bases; junction bases outside the gene matches: 13. The chain's CDR3 is CASSSPGLAGGRRGEQYF. The CDR3 DNA reads as TGTGCCAGCAGTTCCCCGGGACTAGCGGGGGGACGGCGGGGCGAGCAGTACTTC. The full variable domain, rest sourced from reference TRBV28 and TRBJ2-7, is DVKVTQSSRYLVKRTGEKVFLECVQDMDHENMFWYRQDPGLGLRLIYFSYDVKMKEKGDIPEGYSVSREKKERFSLILESASTNQTSMYLCASSSPGLAGGRRGEQYFGPGTRLTVT.

This sequence joins TRBV19 and TRBJ1-1; no firm D call. The CDR3 loop spans 13 amino acids. Trimming stripped 1 base from V and 7 bases from J, with 10 bases between. Per germline, CDR1 LNHDA and CDR2 SQIVND (reference sequence). The CDR3 loop is CASSIGPRFEAFF. The CDR3 DNA reads as TGTGCCAGTAGTATAGGTCCCAGGTTTGAAGCTTTCTTT.

The V call is TRBV6-5, the J call TRBJ2-5, with D possibly being TRBD2 (6 bases). Germline V gene data show CDR1 as MNHEY and CDR2 as SVGAGI. V was trimmed by 2 bases and J by 1 base, leaving 14 bases between them. The CDR3 runs to 16 residues. This chain's CDR3 is CASSYTSQAAQETQYF. CDR3 coding DNA: TGTGCCAGCAGTTACACTAGCCAGGCCGCCCAAGAGACCCAGTACTTC.

This chain joins TRBV21-1 and TRBJ1-5. TRBV21-1 is a listed pseudogene. CDR3 size: 18 residues. The DNA for the CDR3 is TGTGCCAGCAGCGCTAGACATCAGGGGAGGGTAAGCAATCAGCCCCAGCATTTT. It translates to CASSARHQGRVSNQPQHF.

This clone was seen just once. The V gene is TRBV4-2, the J gene TRBJ2-3, with D possibly matching TRBD2 (6 bases). The V gene's germline CDR1 is LGHNA and CDR2 YNFKEQ. This CDR3 contains 16 residues. V dropped 0 bases and J dropped 0 bases, with 10 bases sitting between them. CDR3 protein: CASSQDSRGSTDTQYF. CDR3 in DNA: TGTGCCAGCAGCCAAGATTCGCGGGGTAGCACAGATACGCAGTATTTT.

The chain carries TRBV5-1 and TRBJ1-6; tentatively, D is TRBD1 (5 bases). V dropped 4 bases and J dropped 7 bases, with 12 bases sitting between them. The CDR3 has 14 residues. Germline V gene data show CDR1 as SGHRS and CDR2 as YFSETQ. The CDR3 DNA is TGCGCCAGCAGCATCACGACAGAGAATTCACCCCTCCACTTT. It is translated as CASSITTENSPLHF.

The V gene is TRBV18, the J gene TRBJ2-7; 7 bases align to TRBD1. Per the germline V gene, CDR1 is KGHSH and CDR2 is LQKENI. The CDR3 consists of 15 residues. J was trimmed by 7 bases and V by 4 bases; bases with no gene match: 13. The CDR3 protein is CASSLSDEGAREQYF. DNA of the CDR3: TGTGCCAGCTCACTCTCTGACGAGGGGGCTAGAGAGCAGTACTTC.

The V and J genes are TRBV25-1 and TRBJ2-1; D is unclear. V was clipped by 6 bases and J by 4 bases, with 4 bases between them. This CDR3 is built from 11 residues. Germline CDR1 and CDR2: MGHDK and SYGVNS. CDR3 coding DNA: TGTGCCAGCAGACAGTACAATGAGCAGTTCTTC. As protein: CASRQYNEQFF.

The chain is built from TRBV5-1 and TRBJ2-5; 9 nucleotides agree with TRBD2. CDR1 is SGHRS and CDR2 is YFSETQ in the germline V gene. J was trimmed by 4 bases and V by 0 bases; bases with no gene match: 4. This CDR3 is built from 15 residues. CDR3 DNA: TGCGCCAGCAGCTTGGGCGGGGGGGACGGAGAGACCCAGTACTTC. This codes for CASSLGGGDGETQYF.

The rearrangement links TRBV4-2 to TRBJ2-5; D call uncertain. The J call may not be correct, given that the DNA end is closer to TRBJ2-7. The germline CDR1 and CDR2 sequences are LGHNA and YNFKEQ. CDR3 size: 15 residues. The CDR3 sequence: CASSQELHPLYEQYF. The CDR3 DNA is TGTGCCAGCAGCCAAGAACTTCACCCTCTCTACGAGCAGTACTTC.

This sequence joins TRBV27 and TRBJ1-1; a weak D match, TRBD1 (6 bases). Germline lookup yields CDR1 MNHEY and CDR2 SMNVEV (reference sequence). V was trimmed by 6 bases and J by 0 bases, leaving 17 bases between them. This CDR3 is built from 16 residues. This CDR3 reads CASRPPHRVMNTEAFF. The DNA for the CDR3 is TGTGCCAGCAGGCCCCCCCACAGGGTAATGAACACTGAAGCTTTCTTT.

This sequence joins TRBV2 and TRBJ2-7; 7 positions match TRBD1. This CDR3 contains 14 residues. In germline, CDR1 is SNHLY, CDR2 FYNNEI. V was clipped by 6 bases and J by 0 bases; unmatched bases: 5. This chain's CDR3 is CASRRQGNSYEQYF. CDR3 in DNA: TGTGCCAGCAGGCGACAGGGTAACTCCTACGAGCAGTACTTC.

The chain recombines TRBV27 with TRBJ2-7; a weak D match, TRBD1 (6 bases). Trimming removed 2 bases from V and 1 base from J, with 12 bases in between. The CDR3 has 15 residues. Germline V gene lookup returns CDR1 MNHEY and CDR2 SMNVEV (reference sequence). CDR3 DNA: TGTGCCAGCAGTTTAGGGGGCCACCTATCCTACGAGCAGTACTTC. This encodes CASSLGGHLSYEQYF.

This clone was observed a single time. The J gene is TRBJ1-4, the V gene TRBV2; possibly TRBD1 for D (5 bases). Trimming took off 8 bases at V and 7 bases at J, with 8 bases between the two ends. Germline V lookup: CDR1 SNHLY, CDR2 FYNNEI. The CDR3 sequence is 11 residues long. CDR3 nucleotide sequence: TGTGCCAGCGGGAGGGGTGAAAAACTGTTTTTT. Translating gives CASGRGEKLFF.

The rearrangement joins TRBV18 to TRBJ2-5; 8 bases fit TRBD2. This CDR3 has 15 amino acids. Per the germline V gene, CDR1 is KGHSH and CDR2 is LQKENI. V shed 3 bases, J shed 5 bases, and the junction held 8 bases outside the gene matches. CDR3 DNA sequence: TGTGCCAGCTCACCTACTGCGGGGGGCGACGAGACCCAGTACTTC. Translated, it gives CASSPTAGGDETQYF.

This clone has more than one count but fewer than ten. The chain recombines TRBV6-5 with TRBJ1-2; tentative D call: TRBD1 (5 bases). This CDR3 is built from 15 residues. Germline V gives CDR1 MNHEY, CDR2 SVGAGI. Trimming took off 0 bases at V and 6 bases at J, with 14 bases between the two ends. The CDR3 DNA reads TGTGCCAGCAGTTACTCGATGGCAGGGTGGCATGGCTACACCTTC. Its translation: CASSYSMAGWHGYTF.

V is TRBV13 and J is TRBJ2-1; weak D call: TRBD2 (6 bases). The CDR3 is 17 residues long. Trimming took 4 bases from V and 0 from J, leaving 16 bases between them. CDR1 is PRHDT and CDR2 is FYEKMQ in the germline V gene (reference sequence). The DNA for the CDR3 is TGTGCCAGCAGCTCAGCCCGCGGGGAACGCTCCTACAATGAGCAGTTCTTC. Translated, it gives CASSSARGERSYNEQFF.

This chain links TRBV13 with TRBJ1-1; D may be TRBD1 (6 bases). V was cut by 1 base and J by 11 bases, with 20 bases left in between. The CDR3 is made up of 15 amino acids. Per germline, CDR1 PRHDT and CDR2 FYEKMQ (reference sequence). CDR3 sequence reads: CASSLEGGPTEEAFF. In DNA form, the CDR3 reads TGTGCCAGCAGCTTAGAAGGGGGTCCCACCGAGGAGGCTTTCTTT. Variable domain in full (rest from reference TRBV13 and TRBJ1-1): AAGVIQSPRHLIKEKRETATLKCYPIPRHDTVYWYQQGPGQDPQFLISFYEKMQSDKGSIPDRFSAQQFSDYHSELNMSSLELGDSALYFCASSLEGGPTEEAFFGQGTRLTVV.

The J gene is TRBJ1-4, the V gene TRBV5-1; 7 bases are shared with TRBD1. The CDR3 has 13 residues. Germline V lookup: CDR1 SGHRS, CDR2 YFSETQ. J lost 8 bases, V lost 0 bases, and 1 base had no gene match. In nucleotides, the CDR3 is TGCGCCAGCAGCTTGGCAGGGGGGGAAAAACTGTTTTTT. This gives the protein CASSLAGGEKLFF.

CDR3 DNA: TGTGCCAGCAGTACGCCCCCTGAATTGAGAGGCTACACCTTC. Protein: CASSTPPELRGYTF. The chain recombines TRBV28 with TRBJ1-2; D gene uncertain. V dropped 5 bases and J dropped 8 bases, with 18 bases sitting between them. Germline CDR1 MDHEN, CDR2 SYDVKM. The CDR3 runs to 14 residues.

This clone was detected only once. J is TRBJ1-5 and V is TRBV28, with 8 bases lining up with TRBD1. The CDR3 has 14 residues. Germline CDR1 is MDHEN and CDR2 is SYDVKM. After removal of 5 bases from V and 4 bases from J, the junction contained 4 bases not matched to a gene. In nucleotides, the CDR3 is TGTGCCAGCAGTACAGGGGGGGATAATCAGCCCCAGCATTTT. As protein: CASSTGGDNQPQHF.

In its sample, this clone was seen a few times. This same CDR3 is encoded by further DNA sequences in the sample. The V gene is TRBV9, the J gene TRBJ2-1; 7 nucleotides match TRBD2. The CDR3 consists of 16 residues. Germline V gene data show CDR1 as SGDLS and CDR2 as YYNGEE. The V and J ends lost 0 bases and 0 bases, in that order; junction bases with no gene match: 3. The CDR3 bases are TGTGCCAGCAGCGTAGTCGCGGGGGACTCCTACAATGAGCAGTTCTTC. It is translated as CASSVVAGDSYNEQFF.

The J gene is TRBJ2-3, the V gene TRBV5-1; no definite D call. The V end lost 4 bases, the J end lost 0 bases, and 9 bases lay between the germline ends. The germline V gene has CDR1 SGHRS and CDR2 YFSETQ. The CDR3 has 14 amino acids. CDR3 sequence reads: CASSPQASTDTQYF. CDR3 coding DNA: TGCGCCAGCAGCCCGCAGGCGAGCACAGATACGCAGTATTTT.

The chain joins TRBV7-9 to TRBJ1-1; D is perhaps TRBD1 (5 bases). The CDR3 extends over 14 amino acids. V dropped 8 bases and J dropped 3 bases, with 16 bases sitting between them. The germline CDR1 and CDR2 sequences are SEHNR and FQNEAQ (reference sequence). The CDR3 protein is CASGKGWQDTEAFF. The CDR3 DNA sequence: TGTGCCAGCGGGAAGGGGTGGCAGGACACTGAAGCTTTCTTT. The complete variable domain, with remaining parts taken from reference TRBV7-9 and TRBJ1-1, reads DTGVSQNPRHKITKRGQNVTFRCDPISEHNRLYWYRQTLGQGPEFLTYFQNEAQLEKSRLLSDRFSAERPKGSFSTLEIQRTEQGDSAMYLCASGKGWQDTEAFFGQGTRLTVV.

The chain recombines TRBV4-1 with TRBJ2-1; 10 bases fit TRBD1. V dropped 3 bases and J dropped 9; count of bases not matched to a gene: 8. The CDR3 runs to 15 residues. Germline CDR1 and CDR2: MGHRA and YSYEKL. Written as DNA, the CDR3 is TGCGCCAGCAGCCAGAGACAGGGGGCGCAAGTTGAGCAGTTCTTC. Its translation: CASSQRQGAQVEQFF.